This TCR beta chain was profiled in a study of cytomegalovirus exposure and HLA in healthy donors. Study overall: Drawn from HLA-typed donors, about 85 million unique TCRs were held in an early data release. Study-wide results and caveats: An assumption of roughly uniform sequencing depth across donors underlay the presence/absence analyses.

V lost 3 bases and J lost 7; bases outside the gene matches: 3. Germline V gene data show CDR1 as SQVTM and CDR2 as ANQGSEA. This CDR3 has 13 residues. This clone was seen only a few times. The target antigen is unknown. This PCR relied on a set of 60 Vbeta primers and 13 Jbeta primers. Profiled with immunoSEQ multiplex PCR; TCRdb holds only in-frame clones, not every one. The sample contains around 110,000 clones, around 79% of which appear only once. This receptor was identified in a man between 60 and 70 years old in good health and CMV-seronegative. V is TRBV29-1 and J is TRBJ2-1; 10 nucleotides match TRBD1. The sequenced sample was PBMCs. The CDR3 nucleotides are TGCAGCGTTGAGGGACAGGGGAGTAATGAGCAGTTCTTC. Translating it yields CSVEGQGSNEQFF.